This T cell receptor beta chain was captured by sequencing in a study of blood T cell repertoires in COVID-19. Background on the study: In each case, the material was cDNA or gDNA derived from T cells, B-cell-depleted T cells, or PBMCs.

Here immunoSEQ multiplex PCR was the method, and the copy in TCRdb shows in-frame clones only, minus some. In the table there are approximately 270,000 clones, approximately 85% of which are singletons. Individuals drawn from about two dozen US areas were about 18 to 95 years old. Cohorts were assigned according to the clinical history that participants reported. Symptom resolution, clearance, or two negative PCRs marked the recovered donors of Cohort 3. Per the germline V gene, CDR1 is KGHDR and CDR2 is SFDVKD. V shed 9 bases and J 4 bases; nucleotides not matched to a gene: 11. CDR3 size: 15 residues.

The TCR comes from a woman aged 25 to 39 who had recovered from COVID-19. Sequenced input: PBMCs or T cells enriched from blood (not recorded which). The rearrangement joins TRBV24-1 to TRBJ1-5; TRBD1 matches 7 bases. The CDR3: CATLPGQLRNQPQHF. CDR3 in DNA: TGTGCCACCCTTCCGGGACAGCTAAGAAATCAGCCCCAGCATTTT.